This section outlines one TCR beta chain sequence together with its context. This sample is part of a study of blood T cell repertoires in COVID-19. The wider study: T cells, B-cell-depleted T cells, or PBMCs provided the cDNA or gDNA that served as material.

Authors' data handling: How many nucleated cells were present was estimated from reference gene primer amplification. Repertoires were generated with immunoSEQ multiplex PCR, while TCRdb's copy carries only in-frame clones and drops some. V and J calls and clone size are as listed in that table; D and trimming were resolved from the DNA. The sample has some 180,000 clones, around 80% seen once. The length of the CDR3 is 16 residues. Losses at the gene ends were 3 bases for V and 6 bases for J; bases not matched to a gene: 12. Germline V lookup: CDR1 KGHDR, CDR2 SFDVKD. Sequenced input: peripheral blood. This receptor was identified in a human donor in a cohort sampled during active COVID-19. This sequence joins TRBV24-1 and TRBJ2-7; TRBD1 matches at 8 bases. DNA for the CDR3: TGTGCCACCAGTGATCGAACCGGGACAGGAACGTCCGAGCAGTACTTC. This encodes CATSDRTGTGTSEQYF.